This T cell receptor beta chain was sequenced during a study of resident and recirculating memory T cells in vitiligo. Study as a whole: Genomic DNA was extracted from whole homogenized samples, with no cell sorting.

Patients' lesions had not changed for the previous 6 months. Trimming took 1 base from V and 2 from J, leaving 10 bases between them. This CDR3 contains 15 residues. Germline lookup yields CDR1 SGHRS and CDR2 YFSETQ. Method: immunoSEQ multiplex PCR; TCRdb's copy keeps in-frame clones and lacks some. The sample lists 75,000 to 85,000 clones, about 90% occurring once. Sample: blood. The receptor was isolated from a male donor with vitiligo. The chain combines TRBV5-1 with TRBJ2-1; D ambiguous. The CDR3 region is CASSLIERTYNEQFF. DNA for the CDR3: TGCGCCAGCAGCTTGATCGAGCGCACCTACAATGAGCAGTTCTTC. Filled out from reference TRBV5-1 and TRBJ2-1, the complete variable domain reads KAGVTQTPRYLIKTRGQQVTLSCSPISGHRSVSWYQQTPGQGLQFLFEYFSETQRNKGNFPGRFSGRQFSNSRSEMNVSTLELGDSALYLCASSLIERTYNEQFFGPGTRLTVL.